These 13 T cell receptor beta chains share one sample of origin, sequenced in a study of T-cell reconstitution after alpha-beta-depleted transplantation in children. Library preparation (for TCRbeta) was performed with unique molecular identifiers. TCRdb independently ran MiXCR on the PCR reads; one entry per CDR3 protein. In the table there are 70,000 to 95,000 distinct CDR3 sequences, more than 10% of which are singletons. Source: PBMCs from the stem cell graft donor, taken from the stem cell graft. These receptor sequences come from a human donor who donated a stem cell graft to a child with inherited bone marrow failure.

Many counts were recorded for this clonotype. The rearrangement uses TRBV5-1 and TRBJ1-2; the D is unclear. CDR3 length: 14 amino acids. V dropped 0 bases and J dropped 6 bases, with 12 bases sitting between them. CDR1 is SGHRS, CDR2 YFSETQ, per germline. The CDR3 region has the DNA TGCGCCAGCAGCTTGGCCCCCAGGACCGATGGCTACACCTTC. Its protein is CASSLAPRTDGYTF.

This clonotype was counted at least ten times. V usage is TRBV6-2 or TRBV6-3 and J usage is TRBJ2-1; weak D call: TRBD2 (7 bases). Trimming removed 5 bases at V and 3 bases at J, with 17 bases between. Germline V lookup: CDR1 MNHEY, CDR2 SVGEGT. This CDR3 has 16 residues. CDR3 region: CASSDPYGGRYNEQFF. CDR3 sequence (DNA): TGTGCCAGCAGTGACCCCTACGGGGGGCGCTACAATGAGCAGTTCTTC.

The chain combines TRBV7-9 with TRBJ1-2, with D possibly being TRBD1 (5 bases). Germline CDR1 reads SEHNR; CDR2 reads FQNEAQ (reference sequence). CDR3 length: 12 residues. V lost 10 bases and J lost 10, with 19 bases in between. CDR3 protein: CAIGPGLRNYTF. Here the CDR3 DNA reads TGTGCCATCGGCCCGGGACTCCGAAACTACACCTTC.

At least ten counts were recorded for this clonotype. The chain carries TRBV2 and TRBJ1-5, with 8 bases aligning to TRBD1. J gave up 1 base and V 6 bases, and 5 bases lay outside the gene matches. Germline V CDR1 and CDR2: SNHLY, FYNNEI. The length of the CDR3 is 15 residues. The CDR3 nucleotides read TGTGCCAGCAGGACCCGGACAGGGAGCAATCAGCCCCAGCATTTT. It translates to CASRTRTGSNQPQHF.

This clonotype was counted at least ten times. CDR3 nucleotide sequence: TGCAGTGCGGCATCCTGGTCTGGGATTAACAATGAGCAGTTCTTC. It yields the protein CSAASWSGINNEQFF. J is TRBJ2-1 and V is TRBV20-1; D is unresolved. From germline, CDR1 is DFQATT and CDR2 SNEGSKA (reference sequence). The length of the CDR3 is 15 residues. V lost 6 bases and J 5 bases, leaving 20 bases between the germline ends.

This clonotype came up many times. The chain is built from TRBV7-2 and TRBJ2-7, with 8 bases fitting TRBD2. The CDR3 runs 14 residues. Per germline, CDR1 SGHTA and CDR2 FQGNSA. V was pared by 5 bases and J by 3 bases, with 6 bases of the junction left unmatched. CDR3 coding DNA: TGTGCCAGCAGCCAAGGAGCGGGAGTCTACGAGCAGTACTTC. Its protein product is CASSQGAGVYEQYF. The variable domain in full, completed from reference TRBV7-2 and TRBJ2-7, reads GAGVSQSPSNKVTEKGKDVELRCDPISGHTALYWYRQSLGQGLEFLIYFQGNSAPDKSGLPSDRFSAERTGGSVSTLTIQRTQQEDSAVYLCASSQGAGVYEQYFGPGTRLTVT.

This clonotype has ten or more counts. The gene calls are TRBV12-3 or TRBV12-4 and TRBJ2-7; 8 bases match TRBD1. V gave up 5 bases and J gave up 4 bases; unmatched junction bases: 7. This CDR3 has 14 amino acids. This chain's CDR3 is CASSPGQVKYEQYF. The CDR3 bases are TGTGCCAGCAGTCCGGGACAGGTGAAATACGAGCAGTACTTC.

This clonotype was picked up a small number of times. The chain has TRBV6-5 and TRBJ1-1, with D possibly TRBD1 on 5 matching bases. In germline, CDR1 is MNHEY, CDR2 SVGAGI. Trimming cost V 6 bases and J 4 bases, with 15 bases left between them. This CDR3 spans 14 amino acids. DNA for the CDR3: TGTGCCAGCAGCTATCAGGGTCTTACCACTGAAGCTTTCTTT. It is translated as CASSYQGLTTEAFF.

This clonotype was detected ten times or more. V usage is TRBV5-4 and J usage is TRBJ1-2, with TRBD1 as a possible D gene (6 bases). V was trimmed by 2 bases and J by 2 bases, leaving 7 bases between them. Germline V gene lookup returns CDR1 SGHNT and CDR2 YYREEE (reference sequence). This CDR3 has 13 residues. The CDR3 nucleotides are TGTGCCAGCAGCTTTACAGGGAACTATGGCTACACCTTC. Translating it yields CASSFTGNYGYTF.

This clonotype was observed many times. The chain joins TRBV14 to TRBJ2-7; TRBD2 agrees at 13 bases. The CDR3 spans 15 residues. With 5 bases clipped from V and 6 bases from J, the junction kept 7 bases outside the gene matches. Germline V gene sequence: CDR1 SGHDN, CDR2 FVKESK. The CDR3 here is CASSVTSGRASEQYF. The CDR3, as DNA: TGTGCCAGCAGCGTAACTAGCGGGAGGGCCTCCGAGCAGTACTTC.

This clonotype has at least ten counts. The chain uses TRBV21-1 and TRBJ2-7; the D call of TRBD1 is as the table states it, not checked on the DNA. TRBV21-1 is a pseudogene segment. The CDR3 spans 14 residues. As DNA, the CDR3 is TGTGCCAGCAGCATCCCGGGACAGTCCTACGAGCAGTACTTC. It specifies CASSIPGQSYEQYF.

The count of this clonotype is one. The CDR3 DNA follows: TGTGCCAGCAGTTCCGAGACGGGTCAGCCCCAGCATTTT. Amino acids: CASSSETGQPQHF. The chain couples TRBV6-2 or TRBV6-3 to TRBJ1-5; D gene uncertain. Trimming took 4 bases from V and 6 from J, leaving 10 bases between them. CDR1 is MNHEY, CDR2 SVGEGT, per germline. CDR3 length: 13 residues.

Many counts were recorded for this clonotype. The chain is built from TRBV7-9 and TRBJ2-7; TRBD1 matches at 10 bases. J gave up 2 bases and V 4 bases, and 8 bases lay outside the gene matches. CDR3 size: 16 residues. In germline, CDR1 is SEHNR, CDR2 FQNEAQ (reference sequence). CDR3 protein: CASSSGPGQGPYEQYF. The CDR3 region has the DNA TGTGCCAGCAGCTCCGGACCGGGACAGGGGCCCTACGAGCAGTACTTC.